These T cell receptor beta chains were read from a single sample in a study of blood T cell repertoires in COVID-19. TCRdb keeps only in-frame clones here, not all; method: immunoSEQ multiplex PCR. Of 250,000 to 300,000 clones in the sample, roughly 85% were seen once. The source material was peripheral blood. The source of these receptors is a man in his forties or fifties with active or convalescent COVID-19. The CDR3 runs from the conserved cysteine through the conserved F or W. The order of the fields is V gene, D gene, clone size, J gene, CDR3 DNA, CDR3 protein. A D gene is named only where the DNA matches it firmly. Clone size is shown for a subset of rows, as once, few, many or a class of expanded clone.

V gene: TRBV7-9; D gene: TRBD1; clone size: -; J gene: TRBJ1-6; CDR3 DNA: TGTGCCAGCAGGTATACAGGGGGCTCGAATTCACCCCTCCACTTT; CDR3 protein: CASRYTGGSNSPLHF
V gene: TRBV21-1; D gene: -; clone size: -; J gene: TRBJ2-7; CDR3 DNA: TGTGCCAGCAGCACGACAGGTAATCCCTACGAGCAGTACTTC; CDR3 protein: CASSTTGNPYEQYF
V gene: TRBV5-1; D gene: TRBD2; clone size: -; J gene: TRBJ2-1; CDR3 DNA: TGCGCCAGCAGCCCCCGACTAGCGGGAAGTGGAGCTCGTGGGTACAATGAGCAGTTCTTC; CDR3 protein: CASSPRLAGSGARGYNEQFF
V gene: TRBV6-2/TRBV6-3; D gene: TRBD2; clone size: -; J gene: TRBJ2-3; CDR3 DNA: TGTGCCAGCAGTTCCCTTCGGGCGGGAGGGTCAGATACGCAGTATTTT; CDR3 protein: CASSSLRAGGSDTQYF
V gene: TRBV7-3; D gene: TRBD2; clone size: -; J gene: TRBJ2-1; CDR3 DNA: TGTGCCAGCAGCTTTGGGACTAGGGGGAACAATGAGCAGTTCTTC; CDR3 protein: CASSFGTRGNNEQFF
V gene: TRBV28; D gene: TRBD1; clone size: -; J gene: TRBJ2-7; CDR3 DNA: TGTGCCAGCAGTCGACGGCATGGGACAGGGCGCTCCCGGGGGGACTACGAGCAGTACTTC; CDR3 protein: CASSRRHGTGRSRGDYEQYF
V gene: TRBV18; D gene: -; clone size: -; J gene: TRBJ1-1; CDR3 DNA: TGTGCCAGCTCACCAGACTCCAGGGGATCTGAAGCTTTCTTT; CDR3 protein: CASSPDSRGSEAFF
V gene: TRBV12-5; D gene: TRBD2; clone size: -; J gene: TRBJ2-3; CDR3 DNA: TGTGCTAGTGGTTTGGTAACCCTCGGGACTAGCGGGAGGATTAGCACAGATACGCAGTATTTT; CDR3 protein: CASGLVTLGTSGRISTDTQYF
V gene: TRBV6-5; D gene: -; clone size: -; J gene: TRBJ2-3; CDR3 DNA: TGTGCCAGCAGACCCCCGGGAGTTAGCACAGATACGCAGTATTTT; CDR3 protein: CASRPPGVSTDTQYF
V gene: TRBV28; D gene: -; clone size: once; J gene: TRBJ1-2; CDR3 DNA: TGTGCCAGCAGTCCCACCGGGGGTAGGCTACGGCGGGGCTACACCTTC; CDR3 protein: CASSPTGGRLRRGYTF
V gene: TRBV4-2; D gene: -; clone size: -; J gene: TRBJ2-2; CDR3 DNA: TGTGCCAGCAGCCATCCCTCGGGGGGCGGGAGAAACACCGGGGAGCTGTTTTTT; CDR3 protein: CASSHPSGGGRNTGELFF
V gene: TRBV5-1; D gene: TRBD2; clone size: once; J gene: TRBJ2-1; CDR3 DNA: TGCGCCAGCAGCCGGGGGATGCTAGCGGCCTCTCAGTTCTTC; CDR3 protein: CASSRGMLAASQFF
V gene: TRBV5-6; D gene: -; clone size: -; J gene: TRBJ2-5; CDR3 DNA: TGTGCCAGCAGCTTGTTCGCCCTAAGGGGCCAAGAGACCCAGTACTTC; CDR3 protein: CASSLFALRGQETQYF
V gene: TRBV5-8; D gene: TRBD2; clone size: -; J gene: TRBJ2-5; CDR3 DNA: TGTGCCAGCAGATCGGGGTTAGCGGGAGAGACCCAGTACTTC; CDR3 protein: CASRSGLAGETQYF
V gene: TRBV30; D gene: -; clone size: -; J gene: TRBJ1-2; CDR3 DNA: TGTGCCTGGCTACCGCTGCGGGTCCGTGTGGCCGGCTATGGCTACACCTTC; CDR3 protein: CAWLPLRVRVAGYGYTF
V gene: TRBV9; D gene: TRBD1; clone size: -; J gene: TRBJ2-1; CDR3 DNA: TGTGCCAGCAGCCCCCAAAGGGGACAGGGGGCTCCAAGGGAAAAGAGCTCCTACAATGAGCAGTTCTTC; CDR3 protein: CASSPQRGQGAPREKSSYNEQFF
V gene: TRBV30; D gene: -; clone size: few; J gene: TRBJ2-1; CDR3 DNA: TGTGCCTGGAGTGCGCGGGTGGGTGAGCAGTTCTTC; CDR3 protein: CAWSARVGEQFF
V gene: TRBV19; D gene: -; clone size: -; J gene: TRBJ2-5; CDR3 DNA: TGTGCCAGTAGCAGAATGGCTCTAGCGTCAGTCGGCGGAGAGACCCAGTACTTC; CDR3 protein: CASSRMALASVGGETQYF
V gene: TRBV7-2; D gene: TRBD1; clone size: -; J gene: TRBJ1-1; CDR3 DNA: TGTGCCAGCGGGGGACAGGGGAACACTGAAGCTTTCTTT; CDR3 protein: CASGGQGNTEAFF
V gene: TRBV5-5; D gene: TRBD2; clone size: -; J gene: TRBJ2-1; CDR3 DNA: TGTGCCAGCAGCCCTGGACTAGCGGAGATCAATGAGCAGTTCTTC; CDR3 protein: CASSPGLAEINEQFF
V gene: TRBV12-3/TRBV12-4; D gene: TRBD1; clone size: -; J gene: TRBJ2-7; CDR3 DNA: TGTGCCAGCAGTTGGACAGGGACATACGAGCAGTACTTC; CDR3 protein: CASSWTGTYEQYF
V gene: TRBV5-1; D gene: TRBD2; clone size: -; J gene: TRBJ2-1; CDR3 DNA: TGCGCCAGCAGCACGGGGACTAGCGGGAGCTCCTACAATGAGCAGTTCTTC; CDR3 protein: CASSTGTSGSSYNEQFF
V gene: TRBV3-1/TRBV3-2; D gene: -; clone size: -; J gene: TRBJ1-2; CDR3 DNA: TGTGCCAGCACAACGAGGGGGAACTATGGCTACACCTTC; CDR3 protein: CASTTRGNYGYTF
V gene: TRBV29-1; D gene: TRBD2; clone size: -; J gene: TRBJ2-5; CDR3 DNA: TGCAGCGTTGCCAGGGCACTAGCGAGGGAGACCCAGTACTTC; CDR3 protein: CSVARALARETQYF
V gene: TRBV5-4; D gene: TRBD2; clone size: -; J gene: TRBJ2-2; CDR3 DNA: TGTGCCAGCAGCACGGTTACCGGGACTAGGAACACCGGGGAGCTGTTTTTT; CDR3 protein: CASSTVTGTRNTGELFF
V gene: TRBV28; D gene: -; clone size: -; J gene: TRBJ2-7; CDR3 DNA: TGTGCCACCTTACCTAGGACAGCCTCTTACGAGCAGTACTTC; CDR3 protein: CATLPRTASYEQYF
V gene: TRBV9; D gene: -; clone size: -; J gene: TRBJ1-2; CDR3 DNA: TGTGCCAGCAGCGTAGTTCCAGGGGATGCGGGCTATGGCTACACCTTC; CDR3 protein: CASSVVPGDAGYGYTF
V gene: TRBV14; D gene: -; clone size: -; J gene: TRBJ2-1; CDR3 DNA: TGTGCCAGCAGCTACCGACGTAGCGGACCATACCGCCACGTCGATGAGCAGTTCTTC; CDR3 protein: CASSYRRSGPYRHVDEQFF
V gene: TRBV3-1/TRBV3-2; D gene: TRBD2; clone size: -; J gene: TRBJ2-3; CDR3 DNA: TGTGCCAGCAGCGGACATAGCGGGAAGAGCACAGATACGCAGTATTTT; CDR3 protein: CASSGHSGKSTDTQYF
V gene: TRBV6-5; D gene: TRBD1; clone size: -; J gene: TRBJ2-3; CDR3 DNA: TGTGCCAGCAGTTACGGGGACAGGCCGATGCAGTATTTT; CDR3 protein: CASSYGDRPMQYF
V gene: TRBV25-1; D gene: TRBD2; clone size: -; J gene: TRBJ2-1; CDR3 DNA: TGTGCCAGCAGTGAGAGCGGGAGGCCCTACAATGAGCAGTTCTTC; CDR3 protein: CASSESGRPYNEQFF
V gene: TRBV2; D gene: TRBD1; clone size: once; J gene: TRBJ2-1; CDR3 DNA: TGTGCCAGCAGGGGGACAGCGTTAATGGGTGAGCAGTTCTTC; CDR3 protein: CASRGTALMGEQFF
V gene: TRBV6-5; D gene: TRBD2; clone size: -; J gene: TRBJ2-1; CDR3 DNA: TGTGCCAGCAGTTACGGGGGGACTAGCGGGGTGTTCTTC; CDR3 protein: CASSYGGTSGVFF
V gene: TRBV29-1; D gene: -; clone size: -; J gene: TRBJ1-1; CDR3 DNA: TGCAGCGTTTTGGACAAAAACACTGAAGCTTTCTTT; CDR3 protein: CSVLDKNTEAFF
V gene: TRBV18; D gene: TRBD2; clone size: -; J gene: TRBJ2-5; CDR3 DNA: TGTGCCAGCTCACCAAGACTAGCGGGAGGTGGAGAGACCCAGTACTTC; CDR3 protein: CASSPRLAGGGETQYF
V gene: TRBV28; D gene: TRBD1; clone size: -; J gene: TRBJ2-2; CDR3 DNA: TGTGCCTCGACAGGGGGCGATAGGACCGGGGAGCTGTTTTTT; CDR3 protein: CASTGGDRTGELFF
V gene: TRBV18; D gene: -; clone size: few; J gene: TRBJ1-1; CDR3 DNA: TGTGCCAGCTCACCCCTGACTTCGAACACTGAAGCTTTCTTT; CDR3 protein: CASSPLTSNTEAFF
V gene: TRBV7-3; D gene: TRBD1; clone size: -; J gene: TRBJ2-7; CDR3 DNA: TGTGCCAGCAGCTTATCCGGGACAGGGGGCTACGAGCAGTACTTC; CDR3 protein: CASSLSGTGGYEQYF
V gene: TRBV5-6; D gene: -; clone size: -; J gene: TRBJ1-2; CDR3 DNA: TGTGCCAGCAGCTTGGGACAGGTTAACTATGGCTACACCTTC; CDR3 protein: CASSLGQVNYGYTF
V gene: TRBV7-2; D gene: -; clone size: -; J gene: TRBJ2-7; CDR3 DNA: TGTGCCAGCAGCATAAACAGGGACTACGAGCAGTACTTC; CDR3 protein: CASSINRDYEQYF
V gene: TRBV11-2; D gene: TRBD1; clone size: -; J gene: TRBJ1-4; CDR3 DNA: TGTGCCAGCAGCCCCCGGACAGGGAATAATGAAAAACTGTTTTTT; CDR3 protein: CASSPRTGNNEKLFF
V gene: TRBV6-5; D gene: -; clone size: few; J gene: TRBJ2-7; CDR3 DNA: TGTGCCAGCAGGCCCCCCCGCGGGGATACCTACGAGCAGTACTTC; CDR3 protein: CASRPPRGDTYEQYF
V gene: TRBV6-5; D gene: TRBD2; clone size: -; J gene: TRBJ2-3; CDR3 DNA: TGTGCCAGCAGCTCTTTTCTAGCGGCCGCAGATACGCAGTATTTT; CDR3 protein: CASSSFLAAADTQYF
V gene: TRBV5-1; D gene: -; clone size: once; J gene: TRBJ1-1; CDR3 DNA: TGCGCCAGCAGTTTGGACGGGGGGAACACTGAAGCTTTCTTT; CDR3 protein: CASSLDGGNTEAFF
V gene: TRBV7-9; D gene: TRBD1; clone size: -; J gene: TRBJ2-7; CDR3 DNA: TGTGCCAGCAGCTTAGGGCAGGGGGTATCCTACGAGCAGTACTTC; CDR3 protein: CASSLGQGVSYEQYF